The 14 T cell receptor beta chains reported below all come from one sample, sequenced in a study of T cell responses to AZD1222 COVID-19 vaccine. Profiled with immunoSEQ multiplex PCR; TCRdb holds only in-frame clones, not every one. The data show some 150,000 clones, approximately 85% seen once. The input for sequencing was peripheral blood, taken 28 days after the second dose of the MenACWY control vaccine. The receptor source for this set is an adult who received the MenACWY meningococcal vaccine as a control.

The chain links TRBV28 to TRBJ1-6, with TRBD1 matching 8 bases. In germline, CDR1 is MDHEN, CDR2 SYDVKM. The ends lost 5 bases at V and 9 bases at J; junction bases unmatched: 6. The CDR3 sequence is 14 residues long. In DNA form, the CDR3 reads TGTGCCAGCAGTACAGGGGGAGATTCTTCACCCCTCCACTTT. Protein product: CASSTGGDSSPLHF.

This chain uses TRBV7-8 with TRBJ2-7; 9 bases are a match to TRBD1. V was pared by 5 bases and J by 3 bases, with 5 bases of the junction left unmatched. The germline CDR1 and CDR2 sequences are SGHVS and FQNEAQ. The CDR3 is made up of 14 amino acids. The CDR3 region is CASSPGTGSYEQYV. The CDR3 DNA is TGTGCCAGCAGCCCCGGGACAGGGAGCTACGAGCAGTACGTC.

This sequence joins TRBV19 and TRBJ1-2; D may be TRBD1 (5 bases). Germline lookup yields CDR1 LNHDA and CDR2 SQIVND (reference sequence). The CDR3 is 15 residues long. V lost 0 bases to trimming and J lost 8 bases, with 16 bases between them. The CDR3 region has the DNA TGTGCCAGTAGTATAGAGATGACAGCGGGCTGGGGCTACACCTTC. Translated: CASSIEMTAGWGYTF.

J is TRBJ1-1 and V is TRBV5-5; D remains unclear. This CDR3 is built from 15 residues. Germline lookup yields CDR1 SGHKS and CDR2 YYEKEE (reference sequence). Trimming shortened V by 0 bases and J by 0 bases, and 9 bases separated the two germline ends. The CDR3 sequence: CASSLEAYMNTEAFF. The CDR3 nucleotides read TGTGCCAGCAGCTTGGAGGCGTACATGAACACTGAAGCTTTCTTT.

The CDR3 region has the DNA TGTGCCAGCAGTGTGCTGACAGGGACAGAAAATGGCTACACCTTC. It codes for CASSVLTGTENGYTF. The chain has TRBV6-4 and TRBJ1-2; 7 nucleotides line up with TRBD1. Per germline, CDR1 MRHNA and CDR2 SNTAGT. J gave up 6 bases and V 4 bases, and 11 bases lay outside the gene matches. The CDR3 covers 15 residues.

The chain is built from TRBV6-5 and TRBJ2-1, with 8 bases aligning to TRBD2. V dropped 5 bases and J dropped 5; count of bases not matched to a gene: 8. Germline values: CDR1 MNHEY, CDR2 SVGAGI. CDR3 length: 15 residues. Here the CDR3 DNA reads TGTGCCAGCAGTCCAGCGGGACTAGTAGACAATGAGCAGTTCTTC. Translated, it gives CASSPAGLVDNEQFF.

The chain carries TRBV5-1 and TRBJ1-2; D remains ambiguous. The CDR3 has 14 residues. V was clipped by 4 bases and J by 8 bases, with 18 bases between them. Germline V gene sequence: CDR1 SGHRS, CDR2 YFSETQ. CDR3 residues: CASSPGPLAGGYTF. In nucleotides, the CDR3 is TGCGCCAGCAGCCCAGGACCCCTAGCAGGCGGCTACACCTTC.

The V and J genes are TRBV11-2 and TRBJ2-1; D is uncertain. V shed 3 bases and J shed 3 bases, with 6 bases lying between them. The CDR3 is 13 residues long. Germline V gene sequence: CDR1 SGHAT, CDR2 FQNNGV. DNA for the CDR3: TGTGCCAGCAGCTTGGATAACTACAATGAGCAGTTCTTC. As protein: CASSLDNYNEQFF.

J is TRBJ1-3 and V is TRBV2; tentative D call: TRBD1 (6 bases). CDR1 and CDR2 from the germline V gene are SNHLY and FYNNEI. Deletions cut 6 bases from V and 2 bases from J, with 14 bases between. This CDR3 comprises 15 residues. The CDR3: CASSATGVTGNTIYF. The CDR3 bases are TGTGCCAGCAGCGCGACAGGAGTAACTGGAAACACCATATATTTT. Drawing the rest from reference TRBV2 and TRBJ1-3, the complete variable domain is EPEVTQTPSHQVTQMGQEVILRCVPISNHLYFYWYRQILGQKVEFLVSFYNNEISEKSEIFDDQFSVERPDGSNFTLKIRSTKLEDSAMYFCASSATGVTGNTIYFGEGSWLTVV.

The CDR3 region has the DNA TGTGCCAGCAGTCAGGACAGCGGTAGGAGCGAGCAGTACTTC. It translates to CASSQDSGRSEQYF. The J gene is TRBJ2-7, the V gene TRBV5-5; a possible D gene is TRBD1 (6 bases). V lost 5 bases and J lost 6, with 18 bases in between. In germline, CDR1 is SGHKS, CDR2 YYEKEE (reference sequence). This CDR3 is 14 amino acids long.

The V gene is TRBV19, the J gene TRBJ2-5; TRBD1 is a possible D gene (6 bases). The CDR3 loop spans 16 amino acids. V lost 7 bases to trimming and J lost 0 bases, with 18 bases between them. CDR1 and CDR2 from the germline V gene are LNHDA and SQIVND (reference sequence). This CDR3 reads CASKTSANRDQETQYF. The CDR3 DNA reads TGTGCCAGTAAAACGTCGGCCAACAGGGACCAAGAGACCCAGTACTTC.

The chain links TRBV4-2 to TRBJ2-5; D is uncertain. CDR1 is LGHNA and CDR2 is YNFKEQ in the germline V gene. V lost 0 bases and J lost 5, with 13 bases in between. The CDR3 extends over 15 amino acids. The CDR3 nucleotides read TGTGCCAGCAGCCAAGATCTTCAAGGCCGGGAGACCCAGTACTTC. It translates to CASSQDLQGRETQYF.

The CDR3 nucleotides are TGCGCCAGCAGAACCGGGACTAGCGGGGGTTCGGAGACCCAGTACTTC. It translates to CASRTGTSGGSETQYF. The chain employs TRBV5-1 and TRBJ2-5, with TRBD2 matching over 14 bases. The CDR3 is 16 amino acids. From germline, CDR1 is SGHRS and CDR2 YFSETQ. J lost 5 bases, V lost 5 bases, and 8 bases had no gene match.

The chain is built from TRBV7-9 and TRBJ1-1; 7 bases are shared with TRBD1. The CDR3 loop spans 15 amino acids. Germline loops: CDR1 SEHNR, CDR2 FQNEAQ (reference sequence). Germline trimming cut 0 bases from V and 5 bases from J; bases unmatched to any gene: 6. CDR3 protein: CASSLAQGEKTEAFF. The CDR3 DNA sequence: TGTGCCAGCAGCTTAGCGCAGGGGGAAAAGACTGAAGCTTTCTTT.